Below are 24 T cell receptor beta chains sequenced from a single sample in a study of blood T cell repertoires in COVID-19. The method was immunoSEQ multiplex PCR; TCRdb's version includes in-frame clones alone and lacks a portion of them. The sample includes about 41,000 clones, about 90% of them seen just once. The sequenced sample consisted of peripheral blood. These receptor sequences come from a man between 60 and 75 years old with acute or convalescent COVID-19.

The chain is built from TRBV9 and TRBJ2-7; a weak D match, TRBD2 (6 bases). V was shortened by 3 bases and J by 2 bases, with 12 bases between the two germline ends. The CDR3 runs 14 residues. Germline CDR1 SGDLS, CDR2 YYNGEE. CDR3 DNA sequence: TGTGCCAGCAGCGGAAGCGGGCCCGCCTACGAGCAGTACTTC. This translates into CASSGSGPAYEQYF.

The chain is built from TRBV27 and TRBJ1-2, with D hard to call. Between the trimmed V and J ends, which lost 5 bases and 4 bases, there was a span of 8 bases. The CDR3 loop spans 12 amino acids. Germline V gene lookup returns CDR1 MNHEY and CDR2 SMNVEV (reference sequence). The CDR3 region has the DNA TGTGCCAGCAGTCAGAGAGGCTATGGCTACACCTTC. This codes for CASSQRGYGYTF.

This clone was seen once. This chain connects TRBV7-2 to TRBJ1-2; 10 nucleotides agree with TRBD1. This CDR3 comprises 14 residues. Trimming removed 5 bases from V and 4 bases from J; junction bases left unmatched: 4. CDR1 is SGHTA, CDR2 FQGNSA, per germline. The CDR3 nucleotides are TGTGCCAGCAGCAGCCGGGACAGGGGCTATGGCTACACCTTC. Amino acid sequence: CASSSRDRGYGYTF.

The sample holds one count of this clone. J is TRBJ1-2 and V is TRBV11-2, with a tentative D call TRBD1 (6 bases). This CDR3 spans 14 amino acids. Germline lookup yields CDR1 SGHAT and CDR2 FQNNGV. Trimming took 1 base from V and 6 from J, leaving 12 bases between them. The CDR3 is CASSLAVTGNGYTF. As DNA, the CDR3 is TGTGCCAGCAGCTTAGCAGTCACAGGGAATGGCTACACCTTC.

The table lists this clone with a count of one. The CDR3 DNA is TGTGCCAGCAGCCTAAGTGAGGTTTATGGCTACACCTTC. This codes for CASSLSEVYGYTF. This chain uses TRBV3-1 (or the pseudogene TRBV3-2) with TRBJ1-2; D is unresolved. The CDR3 loop spans 13 amino acids. The ends were cut back, 4 bases at V and 5 bases at J, with 11 bases in the middle. Per the germline V gene, CDR1 is LGHDT and CDR2 is YNNKEL (reference sequence).

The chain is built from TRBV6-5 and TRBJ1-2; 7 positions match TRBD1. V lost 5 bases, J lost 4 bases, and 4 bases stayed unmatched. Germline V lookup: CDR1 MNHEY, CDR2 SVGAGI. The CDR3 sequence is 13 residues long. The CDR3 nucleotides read TGTGCCAGCAGTCCCACAGGGGTCTATGGCTACACCTTC. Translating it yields CASSPTGVYGYTF.

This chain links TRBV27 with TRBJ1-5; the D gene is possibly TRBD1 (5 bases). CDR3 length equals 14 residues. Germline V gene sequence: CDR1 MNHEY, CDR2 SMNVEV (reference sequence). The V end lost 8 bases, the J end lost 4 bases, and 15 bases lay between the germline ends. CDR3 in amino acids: CASARRGKNQPQHF. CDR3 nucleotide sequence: TGTGCCAGCGCAAGACGGGGGAAAAATCAGCCCCAGCATTTT.

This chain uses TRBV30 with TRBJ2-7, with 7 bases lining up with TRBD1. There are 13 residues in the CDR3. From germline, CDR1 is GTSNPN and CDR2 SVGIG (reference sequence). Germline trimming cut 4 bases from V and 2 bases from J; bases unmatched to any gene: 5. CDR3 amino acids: CAWTRQGTYEQYF. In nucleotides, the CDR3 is TGTGCCTGGACCAGACAGGGAACCTACGAGCAGTACTTC.

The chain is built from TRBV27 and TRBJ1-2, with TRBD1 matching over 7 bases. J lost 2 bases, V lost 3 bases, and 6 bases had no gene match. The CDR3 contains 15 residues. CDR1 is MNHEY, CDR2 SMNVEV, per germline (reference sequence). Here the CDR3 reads CASSLGKTGNYGYTF. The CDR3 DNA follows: TGTGCCAGCAGTTTGGGGAAGACAGGGAACTATGGCTACACCTTC.

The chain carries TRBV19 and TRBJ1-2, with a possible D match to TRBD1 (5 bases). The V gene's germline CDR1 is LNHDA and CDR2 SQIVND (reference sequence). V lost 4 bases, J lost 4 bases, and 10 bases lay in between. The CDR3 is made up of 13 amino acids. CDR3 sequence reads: CASSTGYGYGYTF. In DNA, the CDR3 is TGTGCCAGTAGTACAGGGTACGGCTATGGCTACACCTTC.

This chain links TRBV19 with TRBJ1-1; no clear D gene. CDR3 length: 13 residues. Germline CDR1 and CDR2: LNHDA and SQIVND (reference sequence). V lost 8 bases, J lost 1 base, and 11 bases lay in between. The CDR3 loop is CASRAGRNTEAFF. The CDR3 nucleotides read TGTGCCAGTCGGGCGGGGAGGAACACTGAAGCTTTCTTT. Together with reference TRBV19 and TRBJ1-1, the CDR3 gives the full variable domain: DGGITQSPKYLFRKEGQNVTLSCEQNLNHDAMYWYRQDPGQGLRLIYYSQIVNDFQKGDIAEGYSVSREKKESFPLTVTSAQKNPTAFYLCASRAGRNTEAFFGQGTRLTVV.

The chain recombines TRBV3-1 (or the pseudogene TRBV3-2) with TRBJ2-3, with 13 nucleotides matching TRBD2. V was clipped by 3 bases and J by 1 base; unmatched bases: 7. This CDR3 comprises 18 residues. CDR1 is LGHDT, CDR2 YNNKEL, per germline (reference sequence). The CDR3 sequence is CASSQLLAGGPGTDTQYF. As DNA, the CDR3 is TGTGCCAGCAGCCAGTTACTAGCGGGGGGGCCCGGCACAGATACGCAGTATTTT.

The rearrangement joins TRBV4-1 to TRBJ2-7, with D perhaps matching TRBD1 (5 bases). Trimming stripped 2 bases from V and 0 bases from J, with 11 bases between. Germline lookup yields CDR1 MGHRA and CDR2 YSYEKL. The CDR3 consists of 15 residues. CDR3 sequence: CASSQLDSYSYEQYF. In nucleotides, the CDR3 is TGCGCCAGCAGCCAACTAGACAGCTACTCCTACGAGCAGTACTTC.

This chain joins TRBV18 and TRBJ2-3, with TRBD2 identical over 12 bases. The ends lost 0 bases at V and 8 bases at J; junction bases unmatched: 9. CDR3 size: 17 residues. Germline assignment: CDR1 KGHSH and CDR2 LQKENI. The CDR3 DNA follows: TGTGCCAGCTCACCACCTACCTCCGGACTAGCGGGAAGTACGCAGTATTTT. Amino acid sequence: CASSPPTSGLAGSTQYF. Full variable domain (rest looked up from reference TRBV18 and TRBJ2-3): NAGVMQNPRHLVRRRGQEARLRCSPMKGHSHVYWYRQLPEEGLKFMVYLQKENIIDESGMPKERFSAEFPKEGPSILRIQQVVRGDSAAYFCASSPPTSGLAGSTQYFGPGTRLTVL.

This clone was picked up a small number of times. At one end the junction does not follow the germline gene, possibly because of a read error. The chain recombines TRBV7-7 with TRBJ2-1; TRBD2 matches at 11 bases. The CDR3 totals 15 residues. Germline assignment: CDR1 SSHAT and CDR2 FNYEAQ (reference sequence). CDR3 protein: CASSRLAGGYNEQFF. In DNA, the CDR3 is TGTGCTAGCAGCCGCCTAGCGGGGGGCTACAATGAGCAGTTCTTC.

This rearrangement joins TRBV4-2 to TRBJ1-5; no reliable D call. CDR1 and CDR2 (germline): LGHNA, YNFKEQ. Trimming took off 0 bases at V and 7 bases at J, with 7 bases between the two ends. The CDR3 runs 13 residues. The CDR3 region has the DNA TGTGCCAGCAGCCAAGATCTAGGACAGCCCCAGCATTTT. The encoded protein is CASSQDLGQPQHF.

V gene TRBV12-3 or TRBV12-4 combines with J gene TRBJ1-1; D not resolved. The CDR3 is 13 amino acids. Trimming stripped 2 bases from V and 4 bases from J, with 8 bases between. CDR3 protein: CASSLNTGTEAFF. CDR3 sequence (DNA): TGTGCCAGCAGTTTAAATACGGGCACTGAAGCTTTCTTT.

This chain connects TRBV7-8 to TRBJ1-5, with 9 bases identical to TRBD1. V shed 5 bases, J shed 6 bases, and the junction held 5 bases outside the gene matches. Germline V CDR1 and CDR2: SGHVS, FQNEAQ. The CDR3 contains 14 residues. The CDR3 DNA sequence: TGTGCCAGCAGCCTCGACAGGGGGGTTCAGCCCCAGCATTTT. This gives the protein CASSLDRGVQPQHF.

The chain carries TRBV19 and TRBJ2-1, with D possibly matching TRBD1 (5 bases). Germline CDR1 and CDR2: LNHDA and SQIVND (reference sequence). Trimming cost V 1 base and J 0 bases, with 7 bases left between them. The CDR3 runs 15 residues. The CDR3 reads CASSIAGYSYNEQFF. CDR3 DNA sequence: TGTGCCAGTAGTATAGCAGGGTACTCCTACAATGAGCAGTTCTTC.

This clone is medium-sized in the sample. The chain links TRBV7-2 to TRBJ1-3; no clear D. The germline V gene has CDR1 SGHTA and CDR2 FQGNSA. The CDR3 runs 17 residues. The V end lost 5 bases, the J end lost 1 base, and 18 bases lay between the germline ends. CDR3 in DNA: TGTGCCAGCAGCCCCCGAGCGCGGGCAGCTTCTGGAAACACCATATATTTT. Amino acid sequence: CASSPRARAASGNTIYF.

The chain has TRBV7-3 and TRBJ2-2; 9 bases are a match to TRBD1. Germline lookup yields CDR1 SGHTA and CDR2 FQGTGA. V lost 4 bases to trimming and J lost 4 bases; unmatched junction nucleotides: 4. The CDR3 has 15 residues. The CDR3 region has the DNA TGTGCCAGCAGCTCAGGGACAGGGTTCACCGGGGAGCTGTTTTTT. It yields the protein CASSSGTGFTGELFF.

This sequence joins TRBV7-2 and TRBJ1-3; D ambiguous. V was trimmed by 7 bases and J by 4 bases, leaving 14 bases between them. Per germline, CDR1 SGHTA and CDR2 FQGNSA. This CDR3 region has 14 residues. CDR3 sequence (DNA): TGTGCCAGCACACAAACTGAGGCGGGAAACACCATATATTTT. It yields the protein CASTQTEAGNTIYF.

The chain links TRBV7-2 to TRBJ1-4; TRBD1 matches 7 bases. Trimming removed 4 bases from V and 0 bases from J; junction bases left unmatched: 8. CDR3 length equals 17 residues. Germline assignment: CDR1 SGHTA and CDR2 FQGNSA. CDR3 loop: CASSSRQGPATNEKLFF. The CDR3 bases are TGTGCCAGCAGCTCCCGACAGGGACCTGCAACTAATGAAAAACTGTTTTTT.

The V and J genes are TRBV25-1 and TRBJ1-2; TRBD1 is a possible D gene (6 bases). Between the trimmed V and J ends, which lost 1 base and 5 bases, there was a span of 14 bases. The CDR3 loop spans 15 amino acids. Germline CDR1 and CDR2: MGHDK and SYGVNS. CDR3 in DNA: TGTGCCAGCAGTGAATCTCAAGGACAGAGATATGGCTACACCTTC. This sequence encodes CASSESQGQRYGYTF.